One and the same sample provided the 7 T cell receptor beta chains below, sequenced in a study of blood T cell repertoires in COVID-19. The repertoire was sequenced with immunoSEQ multiplex PCR; TCRdb's copy has only in-frame clones and lacks some. The repertoire has over 200,000 clones, about nine tenths of them found once; the top ten carry roughly 2.6%. Input material: peripheral blood. All receptors derive from a woman aged 55-70 years with acute or convalescent COVID-19.

CDR3 protein: CASSIERTGGLNIQYF. The DNA of the CDR3 is TGTGCCAGTAGTATAGAGCGGACAGGCGGTTTGAACATTCAGTACTTC. The V gene is TRBV19, the J gene TRBJ2-4; TRBD1 matches 7 bases. In germline, CDR1 is LNHDA, CDR2 SQIVND (reference sequence). The V and J ends lost 0 bases and 7 bases, in that order; junction bases with no gene match: 9. This CDR3 has 16 amino acids.

The chain uses TRBV19 and TRBJ2-5, with a weak D call TRBD2 (5 bases). This CDR3 spans 15 amino acids. Between the trimmed V and J ends, which lost 3 bases and 4 bases, there was a span of 15 bases. Germline values: CDR1 LNHDA, CDR2 SQIVND (reference sequence). CDR3 sequence reads: CASSIGVPRGETQYF. The CDR3 nucleotides are TGTGCCAGTAGTATCGGGGTGCCACGGGGAGAGACCCAGTACTTC.

The chain is built from TRBV28 and TRBJ1-1; a possible D gene is TRBD1 (5 bases). Deletions cut 3 bases from V and 10 bases from J, with 15 bases between. Germline loops: CDR1 MDHEN, CDR2 SYDVKM. CDR3 length: 13 amino acids. The CDR3 is CASSLRWGDGAFF. The CDR3 nucleotides are TGTGCCAGCAGTTTGAGGTGGGGGGATGGAGCTTTCTTT.

Regarding this clone: This may come from a read error, since a much larger clone is one base off. This same CDR3 is encoded by further DNA sequences in the sample. The rearrangement joins TRBV9 to TRBJ2-5, with D possibly matching TRBD2 (5 bases). This CDR3 comprises 13 residues. V was pared by 4 bases and J by 3 bases, with 10 bases between. CDR1 and CDR2 (germline): SGDLS, YYNGEE. The CDR3 DNA reads as TGTGCCAGCAGCTTAGCGAGGGAAGAGACCCAGTACTTC. Translation: CASSLAREETQYF.

The chain carries TRBV6-2 or TRBV6-3 and TRBJ2-6; a weak D match, TRBD1 (5 bases). Germline V gene sequence: CDR1 MNHEY, CDR2 SVGEGT. The V gene lost 6 bases and the J gene lost 0 bases, with 9 bases spanning the gap. The CDR3 is made up of 15 amino acids. CDR3 sequence (DNA): TGTGCCAGCAGCCTCGACAGCTCTGGGGCCAACGTCCTGACTTTC. This codes for CASSLDSSGANVLTF.

The rearrangement uses TRBV13 and TRBJ2-6; D is unclear. The V end lost 5 bases, the J end lost 10 bases, and 6 bases lay between the germline ends. The germline gives CDR1 PRHDT, CDR2 FYEKMQ (reference sequence). The CDR3 runs to 11 residues. The CDR3 coding sequence is TGTGCCAGCAGCCGGTTTAACGTCCTGACTTTC. Translating gives CASSRFNVLTF.

This chain uses TRBV5-1 with TRBJ2-7, with TRBD1 as a possible D gene (5 bases). V dropped 4 bases and J dropped 0 bases, with 17 bases sitting between them. The CDR3 sequence is 16 residues long. Germline values: CDR1 SGHRS, CDR2 YFSETQ. The CDR3 here is CASSPQDTQPSYEQYF. CDR3 nucleotide sequence: TGCGCCAGCAGCCCCCAGGACACTCAACCCTCCTACGAGCAGTACTTC.